This T cell receptor (beta chain) was sequenced for a study of OX40 agonist ivuxolimab in advanced cancers. Study-wide results and limits: The antigens recognized by the expanded peripheral T cells, that is their antigen specificity, were not determined.

Concerning this clone: The antigen remains unidentified.

Germline V CDR1 and CDR2: MNHEY, SMNVEV (reference sequence). The V gene end was trimmed by 3 bases and the J gene end by 3 bases; junction bases not matched to a gene: 1. The CDR3 extends over 14 amino acids. Patients who had autoimmune disease history or got systemic immunosuppression were left out. Blood draws occurred at baseline, cycle 4 day 1, and cycle 7 day 1. Generated by immunoSEQ multiplex PCR, the TCRdb table keeps only in-frame clones and is missing some. The table lists about 35,000 clones, roughly 82% of them singletons, with around 12% in the top ten. The sequence was collected from an adult with an advanced solid tumor such as melanoma, head and neck, liver or kidney cancer. The chain has TRBV27 and TRBJ2-7; TRBD1 matches at 11 bases. Sequencing was performed on CD4+ or CD8+ T cells sorted from blood, taken in a trial of the OX40 agonist ivuxolimab. The CDR3 here is CASSFGTGGYEQYF. The CDR3 DNA reads TGTGCCAGCAGTTTCGGGACAGGGGGCTACGAGCAGTACTTC.